These 15 T cell receptor beta chains were all obtained from the same sample, sequenced in a study of blood T cell repertoires in COVID-19. The table came from immunoSEQ multiplex PCR; TCRdb's copy has only in-frame clones and leaves some out. The repertoire includes 70,000 to 100,000 clones, roughly 72% of them detected once, and around 23% sits in the top ten. Material: peripheral blood. The receptors shown here come from a woman aged 55 to 70 in a cohort sampled during active or convalescent COVID-19.

This CDR3 is CASRQQGFYGYTF. The CDR3 DNA reads as TGTGCCAGCAGACAACAGGGGTTCTATGGCTACACCTTC. The chain employs TRBV6-5 and TRBJ1-2; the match to TRBD1 covers 7 bases. After removal of 6 bases from V and 4 bases from J, the junction contained 5 bases not matched to a gene. The CDR3 is made up of 13 amino acids. Germline-derived CDR1 and CDR2 are MNHEY and SVGAGI.

The rearrangement uses TRBV29-1 and TRBJ2-1; the D gene is possibly TRBD2 (7 bases). Trimming pared 0 bases from V and 5 bases from J, leaving 14 bases between. The germline gives CDR1 SQVTM, CDR2 ANQGSEA. CDR3 length equals 15 residues. CDR3 region: CSVEDIPGGHNEQFF. CDR3 DNA: TGCAGCGTTGAAGATATCCCGGGGGGCCACAATGAGCAGTTCTTC.

As concerns this clone: This same CDR3 is encoded by further DNA sequences in the sample. V gene TRBV5-4 combines with J gene TRBJ2-3; TRBD2 aligns across 7 bases. This CDR3 has 14 amino acids. The junction had 2 bases not matched to a gene; V was cut back by 0 bases and J by 4 bases. The germline CDR1 and CDR2 sequences are SGHNT and YYREEE (reference sequence). CDR3 in amino acids: CASSLGLAPDTQYF. CDR3 sequence (DNA): TGTGCCAGCAGCTTGGGACTAGCCCCAGATACGCAGTATTTT.

This sequence joins TRBV18 and TRBJ1-1; tentative D call: TRBD1 (5 bases). The V and J ends lost 5 bases and 0 bases respectively, with 10 bases between them. Germline CDR1 KGHSH, CDR2 LQKENI. The CDR3 runs to 14 residues. This CDR3 reads CASSAGTVNTEAFF. CDR3 DNA sequence: TGTGCCAGCTCAGCCGGGACTGTGAACACTGAAGCTTTCTTT.

The chain recombines TRBV7-2 with TRBJ1-2; D unresolved. The germline gives CDR1 SGHTA, CDR2 FQGNSA. This CDR3 spans 14 amino acids. V lost 1 base to trimming and J lost 9 bases, with 15 bases between them. CDR3 region: CASSLGRAFMSYTF. The DNA for the CDR3 is TGTGCCAGCAGCTTAGGCCGAGCGTTTATGAGCTACACCTTC. The entire variable domain, with the rest obtained from reference TRBV7-2 and TRBJ1-2, is as follows: GAGVSQSPSNKVTEKGKDVELRCDPISGHTALYWYRQSLGQGLEFLIYFQGNSAPDKSGLPSDRFSAERTGGSVSTLTIQRTQQEDSAVYLCASSLGRAFMSYTFGSGTRLTVV.

This clone was seen only once. J is TRBJ2-1 and V is TRBV21-1; no check of the table's D call, TRBD2, against the DNA was made. TRBV21-1 is termed a pseudogene. The CDR3 is 16 amino acids. The CDR3 nucleotides read TGTGCCAGCAGCAAAGGTACGAGCGGGGGTAACAATGAGCAGTTCTTC. This translates into CASSKGTSGGNNEQFF.

The rearrangement joins TRBV6-1 to TRBJ1-5; D is undetermined. CDR3 length: 15 amino acids. In germline, CDR1 is MNHNS, CDR2 SASEGT. Trimming left V 0 bases short and J 3 bases short, with 9 bases between. The CDR3 DNA follows: TGTGCCAGCAGTGAAGCGGGAGGAGTCAATCAGCCCCAGCATTTT. It encodes CASSEAGGVNQPQHF.

The DNA of the CDR3 is TGTGCCAGCAGTTTAATATCCGGGGGTGGGAATCAGCCCCAGCATTTT. It yields the protein CASSLISGGGNQPQHF. The V call is TRBV27, the J call TRBJ1-5; D possibly corresponds to TRBD1 (5 bases). The CDR3 covers 16 residues. The V end was cut by 2 bases, the J end by 4 bases, with 15 bases between. CDR1 is MNHEY and CDR2 is SMNVEV in the germline V gene (reference sequence).

This clone was counted between two and nine times. CDR3 in amino acids: CASSHYRFNGYTF. CDR3 DNA: TGTGCCAGCAGCCATTACAGGTTTAATGGCTACACCTTC. The chain recombines TRBV14 with TRBJ1-2; tentative D call: TRBD1 (5 bases). The V gene lost 3 bases and the J gene lost 6 bases, with 11 bases spanning the gap. CDR1 is SGHDN and CDR2 is FVKESK in the germline V gene. The CDR3 is 13 residues long.

The chain combines TRBV6-2 or TRBV6-3 with TRBJ2-3; D uncertain. V lost 2 bases and J lost 6, with 15 bases in between. Germline loops: CDR1 MNHEY, CDR2 SVGEGT. The CDR3 runs to 15 residues. CDR3 region: CASSYPGLLDDTQYF. CDR3 bases: TGTGCCAGCAGTTACCCTGGGCTTTTAGACGATACGCAGTATTTT.

The V and J genes are TRBV3-1 (or the pseudogene TRBV3-2) and TRBJ2-5; TRBD2 aligns across 12 bases. Germline V gene data show CDR1 as LGHDT and CDR2 as YNNKEL (reference sequence). The CDR3 loop spans 17 amino acids. The V and J ends lost 5 bases and 7 bases, in that order; junction bases with no gene match: 14. The chain's CDR3 is CASSKIWTSGAPPTQYF. CDR3 DNA: TGTGCCAGCAGCAAGATCTGGACTAGCGGGGCCCCCCCGACCCAGTACTTC.

V is TRBV6-5 and J is TRBJ1-6, with TRBD1 as a possible D gene (5 bases). The CDR3 runs to 15 residues. With 5 bases removed from V and 5 bases from J, the gap between germline ends came to 13 bases. The germline CDR1 and CDR2 sequences are MNHEY and SVGAGI. The CDR3 is CASSRTLPDNSPLHF. Here the CDR3 DNA reads TGTGCCAGCAGTCGGACACTTCCCGATAATTCACCCCTCCACTTT.

This chain links TRBV5-1 with TRBJ1-4, with D tentatively TRBD1 (5 bases). There are 18 residues in the CDR3. Trimming left V 0 bases short and J 0 bases short, with 15 bases between. Germline V gene data show CDR1 as SGHRS and CDR2 as YFSETQ. The CDR3 is CASSLALTADTTNEKLFF. DNA of the CDR3: TGCGCCAGCAGCTTGGCCCTGACAGCTGATACAACTAATGAAAAACTGTTTTTT.

In its sample, this clone was seen once. The chain recombines TRBV27 with TRBJ1-5; 7 bases are shared with TRBD1. The trim removed 5 bases at V and 6 bases at J, leaving 13 bases unmatched. Per germline, CDR1 MNHEY and CDR2 SMNVEV (reference sequence). The CDR3 length is 16 residues. The DNA for the CDR3 is TGTGCCAGCAGTCCGCGACAGGGTTCCTTTCTTCAGCCCCAGCATTTT. Amino acids: CASSPRQGSFLQPQHF.

The V call is TRBV5-1, the J call TRBJ2-1, with D perhaps TRBD1 (5 bases). The CDR3 loop spans 13 amino acids. The V gene's germline CDR1 is SGHRS and CDR2 YFSETQ. Trimming shortened V by 4 bases and J by 5 bases, and 10 bases separated the two germline ends. The CDR3 loop is CASSPQGNNEQFF. The CDR3 DNA sequence: TGCGCCAGCAGCCCTCAGGGAAACAATGAGCAGTTCTTC.